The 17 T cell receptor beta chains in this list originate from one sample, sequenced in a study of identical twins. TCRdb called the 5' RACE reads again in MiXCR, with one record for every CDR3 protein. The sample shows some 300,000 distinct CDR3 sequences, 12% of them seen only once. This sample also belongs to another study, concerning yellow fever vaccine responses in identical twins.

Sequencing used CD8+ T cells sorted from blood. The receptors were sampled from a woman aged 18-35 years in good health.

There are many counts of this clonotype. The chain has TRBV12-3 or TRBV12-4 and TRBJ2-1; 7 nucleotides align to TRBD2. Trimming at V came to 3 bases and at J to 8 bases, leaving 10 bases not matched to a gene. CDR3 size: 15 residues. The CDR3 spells CASSLPGGRFDEQFF. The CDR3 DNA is TGTGCCAGCAGTTTGCCCGGCGGGAGATTTGATGAGCAGTTCTTC.

In nucleotides, the CDR3 is TGTGCCAGTCATGCAGGCCTTCACAATGAGCAGTTCTTC. The encoded protein is CASHAGLHNEQFF. The chain is built from TRBV27 and TRBJ2-1; no clear D. The CDR3 loop spans 13 amino acids. Germline CDR1 reads MNHEY; CDR2 reads SMNVEV (reference sequence). Trimming removed 9 bases from V and 5 bases from J, with 14 bases in between.

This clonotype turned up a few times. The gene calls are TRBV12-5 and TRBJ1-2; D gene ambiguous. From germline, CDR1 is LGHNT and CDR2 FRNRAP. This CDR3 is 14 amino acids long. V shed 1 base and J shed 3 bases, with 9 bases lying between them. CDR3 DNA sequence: TGTGCTAGTGGTTTGGGCACCGGGGACTATGGCTACACCTTC. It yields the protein CASGLGTGDYGYTF.

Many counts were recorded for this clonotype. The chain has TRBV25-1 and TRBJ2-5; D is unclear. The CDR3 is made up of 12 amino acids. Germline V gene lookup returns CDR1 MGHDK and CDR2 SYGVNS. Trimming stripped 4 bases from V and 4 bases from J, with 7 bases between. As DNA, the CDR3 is TGTGCCAGCAGTGCCGGGCGAGAGACCCAGTACTTC. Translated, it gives CASSAGRETQYF.

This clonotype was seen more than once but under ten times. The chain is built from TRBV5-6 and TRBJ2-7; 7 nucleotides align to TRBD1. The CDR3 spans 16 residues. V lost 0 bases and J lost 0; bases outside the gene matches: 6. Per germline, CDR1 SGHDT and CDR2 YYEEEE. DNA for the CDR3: TGTGCCAGCAGCTTGGCAGGACAGGCGAGCTCCTACGAGCAGTACGTC. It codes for CASSLAGQASSYEQYV.

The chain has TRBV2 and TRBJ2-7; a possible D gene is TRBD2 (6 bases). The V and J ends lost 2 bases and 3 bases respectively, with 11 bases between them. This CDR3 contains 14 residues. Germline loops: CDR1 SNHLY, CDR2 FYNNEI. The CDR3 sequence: CASSEPSADYEQYF. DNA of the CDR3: TGTGCCAGCAGTGAACCTAGCGCAGACTACGAGCAGTACTTC.

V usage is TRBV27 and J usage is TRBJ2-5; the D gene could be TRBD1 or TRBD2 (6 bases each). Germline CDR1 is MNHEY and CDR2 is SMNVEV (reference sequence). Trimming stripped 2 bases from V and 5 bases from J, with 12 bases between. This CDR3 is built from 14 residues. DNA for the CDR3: TGTGCCAGCAGTTTAACGGGGGCTTTGGAGACCCAGTACTTC. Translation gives CASSLTGALETQYF.

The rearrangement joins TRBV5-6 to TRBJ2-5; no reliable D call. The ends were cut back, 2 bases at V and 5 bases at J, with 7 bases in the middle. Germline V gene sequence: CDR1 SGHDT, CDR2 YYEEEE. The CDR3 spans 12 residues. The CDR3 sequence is CASSLPEETQYF. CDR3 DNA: TGTGCCAGCAGCTTACCCGAGGAGACCCAGTACTTC. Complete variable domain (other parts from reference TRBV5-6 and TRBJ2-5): DAGVTQSPTHLIKTRGQQVTLRCSPKSGHDTVSWYQQALGQGPQFIFQYYEEEERQRGNFPDRFSGHQFPNYSSELNVNALLLGDSALYLCASSLPEETQYFGPGTRLLVL.

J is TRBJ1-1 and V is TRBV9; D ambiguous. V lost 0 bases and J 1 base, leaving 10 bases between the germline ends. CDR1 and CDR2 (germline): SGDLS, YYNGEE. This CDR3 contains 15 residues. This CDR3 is CASSVAEVPNTEAFF. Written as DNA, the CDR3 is TGTGCCAGCAGCGTAGCGGAGGTTCCGAACACTGAAGCTTTCTTT.

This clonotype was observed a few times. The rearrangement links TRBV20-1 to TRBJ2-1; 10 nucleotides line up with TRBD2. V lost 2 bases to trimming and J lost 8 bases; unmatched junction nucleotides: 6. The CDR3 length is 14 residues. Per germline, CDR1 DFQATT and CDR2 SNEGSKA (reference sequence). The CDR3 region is CSARWASGSDEQFF. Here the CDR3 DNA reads TGCAGTGCTAGATGGGCTAGCGGGAGTGATGAGCAGTTCTTC.

CDR3 residues: CASSQPPNYGYTF. The CDR3 bases are TGTGCCAGCAGCCAGCCACCTAACTATGGCTACACCTTC. The chain uses TRBV14 and TRBJ1-2, with D unresolved. CDR3 size: 13 residues. The germline V gene has CDR1 SGHDN and CDR2 FVKESK. With 3 bases removed from V and 0 bases from J, the gap between germline ends came to 5 bases.

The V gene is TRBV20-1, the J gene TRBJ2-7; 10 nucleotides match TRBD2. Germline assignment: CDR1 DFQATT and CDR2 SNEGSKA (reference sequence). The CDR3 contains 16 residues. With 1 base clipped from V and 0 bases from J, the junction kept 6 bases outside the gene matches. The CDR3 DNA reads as TGCAGTGCTAGAGTATACCCTAGCGGGAGCTCCTACGAGCAGTACTTC. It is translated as CSARVYPSGSSYEQYF.

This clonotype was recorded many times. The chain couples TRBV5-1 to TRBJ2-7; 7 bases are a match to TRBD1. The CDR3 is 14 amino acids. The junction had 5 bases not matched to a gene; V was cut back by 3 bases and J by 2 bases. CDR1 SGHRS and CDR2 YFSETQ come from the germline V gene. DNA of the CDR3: TGCGCCAGCAGCTCGACAGGGCCCACCTACGAGCAGTACTTC. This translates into CASSSTGPTYEQYF.

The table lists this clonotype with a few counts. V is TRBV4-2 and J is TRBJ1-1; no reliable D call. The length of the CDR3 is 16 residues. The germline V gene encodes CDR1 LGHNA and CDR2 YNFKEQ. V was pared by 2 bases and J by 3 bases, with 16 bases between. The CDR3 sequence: CASSQSLGGGYTEAFF. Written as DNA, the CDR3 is TGTGCCAGCAGCCAATCTCTCGGCGGAGGGTACACTGAAGCTTTCTTT.

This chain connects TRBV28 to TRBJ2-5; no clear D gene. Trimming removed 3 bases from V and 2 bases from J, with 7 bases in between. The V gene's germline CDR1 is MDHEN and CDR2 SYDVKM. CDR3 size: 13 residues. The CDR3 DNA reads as TGTGCCAGCAGTTTGTACCAACAAGAGACCCAGTACTTC. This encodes CASSLYQQETQYF. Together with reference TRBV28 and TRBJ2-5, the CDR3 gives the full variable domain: DVKVTQSSRYLVKRTGEKVFLECVQDMDHENMFWYRQDPGLGLRLIYFSYDVKMKEKGDIPEGYSVSREKKERFSLILESASTNQTSMYLCASSLYQQETQYFGPGTRLLVL.

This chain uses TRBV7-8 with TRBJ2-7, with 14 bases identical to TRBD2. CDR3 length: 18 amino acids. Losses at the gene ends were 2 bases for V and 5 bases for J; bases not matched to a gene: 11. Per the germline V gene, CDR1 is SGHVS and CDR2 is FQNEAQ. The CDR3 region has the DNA TGTGCCAGCAGCTTAAGGGGACTAGCGGGGGCCCAGCCCCACGAGCAGTACGTC. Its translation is CASSLRGLAGAQPHEQYV.

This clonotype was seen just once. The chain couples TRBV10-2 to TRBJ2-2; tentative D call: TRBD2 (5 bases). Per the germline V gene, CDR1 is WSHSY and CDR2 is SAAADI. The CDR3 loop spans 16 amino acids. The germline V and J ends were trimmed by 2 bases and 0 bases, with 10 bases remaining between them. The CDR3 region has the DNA TGCGCCAGCAGTGAGGACGAGGGCTCGAACACCGGGGAGCTGTTTTTT. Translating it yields CASSEDEGSNTGELFF.